The 22 T cell receptor beta chains reported below all come from one sample, sequenced in a study of cytomegalovirus exposure and HLA in healthy donors. Repertoires were generated with immunoSEQ multiplex PCR, while TCRdb's copy carries only in-frame clones and drops some. This sample has over 150,000 clones; 75% to 90% occur once, and the top ten carry about 15%. Material for sequencing was PBMCs. The source is a man aged 18 to 30 in good health and CMV-seropositive.

This rearrangement joins TRBV11-2 to TRBJ2-7; 9 bases agree with TRBD1. The germline V gene has CDR1 SGHAT and CDR2 FQNNGV. J gave up 4 bases and V 3 bases, and 7 bases lay outside the gene matches. The CDR3 is 15 amino acids. CDR3 nucleotides: TGTGCCAGCAGCTTCGGGACAGGGATCAGGTACGAGCAGTACTTC. It encodes CASSFGTGIRYEQYF.

The rearrangement joins TRBV28 to TRBJ2-7; 8 bases are a match to TRBD1. CDR3 length equals 15 residues. The V gene's germline CDR1 is MDHEN and CDR2 SYDVKM. V dropped 2 bases and J dropped 6; count of bases not matched to a gene: 9. The CDR3 nucleotides read TGTGCCAGCAGTTTAGTGGACAGGGCAGTCTTCGAGCAGTACTTC. This encodes CASSLVDRAVFEQYF.

The rearrangement links TRBV27 to TRBJ1-5, with 8 bases aligning to TRBD1. The CDR3 spans 15 residues. CDR1 is MNHEY, CDR2 SMNVEV, per germline (reference sequence). V dropped 5 bases and J dropped 1; count of bases not matched to a gene: 4. Written as DNA, the CDR3 is TGTGCCAGCAGTCCGGACAGGGCGAGCAATCAGCCCCAGCATTTT. It codes for CASSPDRASNQPQHF.

The gene calls are TRBV7-3 and TRBJ2-6, with 13 bases lining up with TRBD2. The CDR3 contains 18 residues. Germline V CDR1 and CDR2: SGHTA, FQGTGA. Trimming removed 5 bases from V and 1 base from J; junction bases left unmatched: 5. Here the CDR3 DNA reads TGTGCCAGCAGCCCACCGGGACTAGCGGGGTCTGGGGCCAACGTCCTGACTTTC. This sequence encodes CASSPPGLAGSGANVLTF. Full variable domain (missing parts from reference TRBV7-3 and TRBJ2-6): GAGVSQTPSNKVTEKGKYVELRCDPISGHTALYWYRQSLGQGPEFLIYFQGTGAADDSGLPNDRFFAVRPEGSVSTLKIQRTERGDSAVYLCASSPPGLAGSGANVLTFGAGSRLTVL.

The chain carries TRBV28 and TRBJ1-2; D unclear. This CDR3 contains 13 residues. V dropped 2 bases and J dropped 4 bases, with 8 bases sitting between them. Looked up from germline, CDR1 is MDHEN and CDR2 is SYDVKM. CDR3 sequence: CASSLHSLYGYTF. CDR3 DNA sequence: TGTGCCAGCAGTTTACACTCCCTCTATGGCTACACCTTC.

The V call is TRBV28, the J call TRBJ1-1; no firm D call. Germline loops: CDR1 MDHEN, CDR2 SYDVKM. The CDR3 consists of 14 residues. The germline V and J ends were trimmed by 5 bases and 3 bases, with 13 bases remaining between them. The CDR3 spells CASSILGRHTEAFF. Here the CDR3 DNA reads TGTGCCAGCAGTATATTAGGGAGGCACACTGAAGCTTTCTTT.

The CDR3 DNA follows: TGTGCCAGCAGGGAGGTCCAGCAGTACTTC. Protein product: CASREVQQYF. The chain is built from TRBV6-6 and TRBJ2-7, with a tentative D call TRBD2 (5 bases). Germline CDR1 MNHNY, CDR2 SVGAGI (reference sequence). The CDR3 is made up of 10 amino acids. With 6 bases removed from V and 8 bases from J, the gap between germline ends came to 8 bases.

The chain couples TRBV7-3 to TRBJ2-7; D is perhaps TRBD2 (5 bases). This CDR3 region has 15 residues. CDR1 and CDR2 from the germline V gene are SGHTA and FQGTGA. The V and J ends lost 0 bases and 2 bases respectively, with 11 bases between them. CDR3 sequence: CASSLTRAEPYEQYF. CDR3 nucleotide sequence: TGTGCCAGCAGCTTAACGAGGGCAGAACCCTACGAGCAGTACTTC. Drawing the rest from reference TRBV7-3 and TRBJ2-7, the complete variable domain is GAGVSQTPSNKVTEKGKYVELRCDPISGHTALYWYRQSLGQGPEFLIYFQGTGAADDSGLPNDRFFAVRPEGSVSTLKIQRTERGDSAVYLCASSLTRAEPYEQYFGPGTRLTVT.

The gene calls are TRBV11-3 and TRBJ2-6; D is unclear. This CDR3 comprises 15 residues. V dropped 3 bases and J dropped 2 bases, with 8 bases sitting between them. Germline CDR1 reads SGHNT; CDR2 reads YENEEA. CDR3: CASSFGTAGANVLTF. CDR3 in DNA: TGTGCCAGCAGCTTTGGTACGGCTGGGGCCAACGTCCTGACTTTC.

V gene TRBV5-1 combines with J gene TRBJ2-7; 10 nucleotides line up with TRBD2. With 3 bases clipped from V and 2 bases from J, the junction kept 5 bases outside the gene matches. The CDR3 runs 15 residues. Per germline, CDR1 SGHRS and CDR2 YFSETQ. The CDR3 spells CASSSSGSPPYEQYF. CDR3 nucleotide sequence: TGCGCCAGCAGCTCTAGCGGGAGCCCTCCCTACGAGCAGTACTTC. Full variable domain (missing parts from reference TRBV5-1 and TRBJ2-7): KAGVTQTPRYLIKTRGQQVTLSCSPISGHRSVSWYQQTPGQGLQFLFEYFSETQRNKGNFPGRFSGRQFSNSRSEMNVSTLELGDSALYLCASSSSGSPPYEQYFGPGTRLTVT.

J is TRBJ2-5 and V is TRBV11-2; no firm D call. The CDR3 loop spans 14 amino acids. Trimming took 5 bases from V and 5 from J, leaving 15 bases between them. Germline lookup yields CDR1 SGHAT and CDR2 FQNNGV. The CDR3 sequence is CASSEGQVVETQYF. The CDR3 DNA reads TGTGCCAGCAGCGAAGGTCAGGTTGTTGAGACCCAGTACTTC.

This clone appeared a few times. The gene calls are TRBV14 and TRBJ1-5, with D hard to call. Germline V gene lookup returns CDR1 SGHDN and CDR2 FVKESK. The CDR3 is 15 residues long. Deletions cut 0 bases from V and 4 bases from J, with 10 bases between. The CDR3 DNA follows: TGTGCCAGCAGCCAAGAATTGGGAGTTAATCAGCCCCAGCATTTT. Its translation: CASSQELGVNQPQHF.

The chain links TRBV5-4 to TRBJ1-1; 7 nucleotides match TRBD1. The CDR3 is 15 residues long. Germline V lookup: CDR1 SGHNT, CDR2 YYREEE (reference sequence). V gave up 3 bases and J gave up 0 bases; unmatched junction bases: 5. For the CDR3, the DNA is TGTGCCAGCAGCTCCTCCGGGACAGTGAACACTGAAGCTTTCTTT. Amino acids: CASSSSGTVNTEAFF.

This clone was observed a few times. The genes are TRBV10-2 and TRBJ1-5; D possibly corresponds to TRBD1 (5 bases). The CDR3 sequence is 14 residues long. Germline V lookup: CDR1 WSHSY, CDR2 SAAADI. V gave up 5 bases and J gave up 4 bases, with 12 bases separating them. CDR3 DNA: TGCGCCAGCAGTTGGGGCAGGGCTAATCAGCCCCAGCATTTT. Amino acids: CASSWGRANQPQHF.

The genes are TRBV4-1 and TRBJ2-2; 8 nucleotides line up with TRBD2. The CDR3 length is 17 residues. Germline V gene lookup returns CDR1 MGHRA and CDR2 YSYEKL. V lost 0 bases and J lost 4; bases outside the gene matches: 7. CDR3 residues: CASSQDWPAGVTGELFF. The CDR3 DNA follows: TGCGCCAGCAGCCAAGATTGGCCAGCGGGGGTCACCGGGGAGCTGTTTTTT.

The chain has TRBV9 and TRBJ2-5; TRBD1 is a possible D gene (5 bases). V was shortened by 3 bases and J by 7 bases, with 13 bases between the two germline ends. CDR3 length equals 13 residues. Germline CDR1 reads SGDLS; CDR2 reads YYNGEE. In nucleotides, the CDR3 is TGTGCCAGCAGCGATTCAGGGTCCGGGACCCAGTACTTC. It encodes CASSDSGSGTQYF.

Concerning this clone itself: This sample also contains other DNA sequences that code for the same CDR3. The chain employs TRBV18 and TRBJ2-7; tentatively, D is TRBD2 (5 bases). Germline V gene data show CDR1 as KGHSH and CDR2 as LQKENI. The V and J ends lost 3 bases and 0 bases respectively, with 12 bases between them. CDR3 length equals 15 residues. CDR3 in amino acids: CASSPGDFSSYEQYF. Written as DNA, the CDR3 is TGTGCCAGCTCACCCGGGGATTTCAGCTCCTACGAGCAGTACTTC.

J is TRBJ2-7 and V is TRBV19; TRBD1 might be the D (5 bases). The V end was cut by 5 bases, the J end by 2 bases, with 10 bases between. The CDR3 has 13 amino acids. CDR1 and CDR2 (germline): LNHDA, SQIVND (reference sequence). CDR3 coding DNA: TGTGCCAGTAGTTACCAGGGCACCTACGAGCAGTACTTC. This codes for CASSYQGTYEQYF.

The genes are TRBV7-9 and TRBJ2-7, with 10 bases fitting TRBD1. Germline V lookup: CDR1 SEHNR, CDR2 FQNEAQ (reference sequence). V gave up 5 bases and J gave up 3 bases; unmatched junction bases: 4. CDR3 length equals 14 residues. The CDR3 loop is CASSPTGGGYEQYF. The CDR3 coding sequence is TGTGCCAGCAGCCCGACAGGGGGCGGCTACGAGCAGTACTTC.

J is TRBJ2-7 and V is TRBV4-1, with D possibly TRBD2 on 6 matching bases. This CDR3 comprises 14 residues. Trimming shortened V by 3 bases and J by 2 bases, and 11 bases separated the two germline ends. The germline CDR1 and CDR2 sequences are MGHRA and YSYEKL. CDR3 sequence: CASSHPGEPYEQYF. In DNA, the CDR3 is TGCGCCAGCAGCCACCCGGGGGAACCCTACGAGCAGTACTTC.

The CDR3 protein is CASSEGLAGVNEQFF. The CDR3 DNA reads TGTGCCAGCAGCGAGGGACTAGCGGGAGTAAATGAGCAGTTCTTC. This chain links TRBV9 with TRBJ2-1, with TRBD2 identical over 14 bases. Germline V lookup: CDR1 SGDLS, CDR2 YYNGEE. The V gene end was trimmed by 3 bases and the J gene end by 7 bases; junction bases not matched to a gene: 3. This CDR3 is 15 amino acids long.

This chain connects TRBV7-9 to TRBJ2-7, with 11 nucleotides matching TRBD2. CDR3 size: 15 residues. J gave up 7 bases and V 1 base, and 6 bases lay outside the gene matches. The germline V gene encodes CDR1 SEHNR and CDR2 FQNEAQ (reference sequence). The CDR3 spells CASSLVLAGVGEQYF. In nucleotides, the CDR3 is TGTGCCAGCAGCTTAGTACTAGCGGGAGTCGGGGAGCAGTACTTC. The variable domain in full, completed from reference TRBV7-9 and TRBJ2-7, reads DTGVSQNPRHKITKRGQNVTFRCDPISEHNRLYWYRQTLGQGPEFLTYFQNEAQLEKSRLLSDRFSAERPKGSFSTLEIQRTEQGDSAMYLCASSLVLAGVGEQYFGPGTRLTVT.